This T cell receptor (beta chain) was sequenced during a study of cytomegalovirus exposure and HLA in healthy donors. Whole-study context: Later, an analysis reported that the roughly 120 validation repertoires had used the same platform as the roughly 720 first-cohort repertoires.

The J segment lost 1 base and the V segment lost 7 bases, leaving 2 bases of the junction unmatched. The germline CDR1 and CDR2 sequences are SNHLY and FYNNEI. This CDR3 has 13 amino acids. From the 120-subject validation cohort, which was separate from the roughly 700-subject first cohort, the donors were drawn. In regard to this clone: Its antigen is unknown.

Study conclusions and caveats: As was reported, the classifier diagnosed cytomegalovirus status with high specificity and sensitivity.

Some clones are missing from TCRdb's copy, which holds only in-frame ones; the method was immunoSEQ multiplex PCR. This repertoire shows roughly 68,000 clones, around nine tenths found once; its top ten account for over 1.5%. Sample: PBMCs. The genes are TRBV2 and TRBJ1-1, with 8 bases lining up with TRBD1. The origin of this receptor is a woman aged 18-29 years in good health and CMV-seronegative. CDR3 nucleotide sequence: TGTGCCAGCAAAGGACAGGGGAACACTGAAGCTTTCTTT. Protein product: CASKGQGNTEAFF.